Listed here are 19 T cell receptor beta chains from one sample, sequenced in a study of T cell responses to AZD1222 COVID-19 vaccine. Measured with immunoSEQ multiplex PCR; TCRdb has only the in-frame clones, and not every one. The sample yields 110,000 or so clones, 87% seen once. This material consisted of peripheral blood, taken on day 0 of AZD1222 vaccination. These receptors all stem from an adult in good health.

This clone occurred once. V is TRBV15 and J is TRBJ2-5; D is perhaps TRBD2 (6 bases). The CDR3 has 13 residues. Trimming removed 1 base at V and 3 bases at J, with 6 bases between. Per germline, CDR1 LNHNV and CDR2 YYDKDF (reference sequence). CDR3 DNA: TGTGCCACCAGCAGAGGGGGGGAAGAGACCCAGTACTTC. Protein sequence: CATSRGGEETQYF.

This clone appeared a single time. V gene TRBV7-2 combines with J gene TRBJ2-1, with 7 bases aligning to TRBD2. V lost 5 bases to trimming and J lost 1 base; unmatched junction nucleotides: 8. There are 16 residues in the CDR3. Germline CDR1 SGHTA, CDR2 FQGNSA. Here the CDR3 reads CASSEILAVSYNEQFF. The CDR3 nucleotides read TGTGCCAGCAGCGAAATTCTAGCGGTATCCTACAATGAGCAGTTCTTC.

J is TRBJ1-2 and V is TRBV18; perhaps TRBD1 as D (6 bases). This CDR3 contains 16 residues. V was cut by 3 bases and J by 2 bases, with 16 bases left in between. Germline V lookup: CDR1 KGHSH, CDR2 LQKENI. The chain's CDR3 is CASSPTGRPENYGYTF. CDR3 sequence (DNA): TGTGCCAGCTCACCCACAGGGCGCCCCGAGAACTATGGCTACACCTTC.

This clone appeared a single time. The rearrangement joins TRBV5-1 to TRBJ2-5; 7 nucleotides line up with TRBD1. The length of the CDR3 is 15 residues. CDR1 is SGHRS and CDR2 is YFSETQ in the germline V gene. Trimming took 2 bases from V and 4 from J; bases not matched to a gene: 8. CDR3 sequence reads: CASSFGQVYGETQYF. The DNA of the CDR3 is TGCGCCAGCAGCTTTGGACAGGTATATGGAGAGACCCAGTACTTC. Full variable domain (rest looked up from reference TRBV5-1 and TRBJ2-5): KAGVTQTPRYLIKTRGQQVTLSCSPISGHRSVSWYQQTPGQGLQFLFEYFSETQRNKGNFPGRFSGRQFSNSRSEMNVSTLELGDSALYLCASSFGQVYGETQYFGPGTRLLVL.

V gene TRBV5-6 combines with J gene TRBJ2-7, with 7 bases lining up with TRBD1. This CDR3 region has 14 residues. Trimming took 1 base from V and 7 from J; bases not matched to a gene: 8. Germline V gives CDR1 SGHDT, CDR2 YYEEEE. The CDR3 region has the DNA TGTGCCAGCAGCTTGTGGCAGGGGGTGGGTGAGCAGTACTTC. It encodes CASSLWQGVGEQYF.

The V call is TRBV21-1, the J call TRBJ2-3; the DNA was not compared with TRBD1, the D call given in the table. TRBV21-1 is labeled a pseudogene. The CDR3 covers 13 residues. CDR3 coding DNA: TGTGCCAGCACCCAGGAAGTGCCAGATACGCAGTATTTT. Encoded protein: CASTQEVPDTQYF.

The CDR3 DNA reads as TGTGCCAGCAGCCAAGGCAGGGCTACTAATGAAAAACTGTTTTTT. The encoded protein is CASSQGRATNEKLFF. The gene calls are TRBV3-1 (or the pseudogene TRBV3-2) and TRBJ1-4; D is possibly TRBD1 (5 bases). Germline V gene lookup returns CDR1 LGHDT and CDR2 YNNKEL (reference sequence). Trimming stripped 1 base from V and 2 bases from J, with 8 bases between. The CDR3 extends over 15 amino acids.

The rearrangement uses TRBV6-6 and TRBJ2-3; D gene unclear. V lost 7 bases to trimming and J lost 0 bases, with 2 bases between them. This CDR3 region has 11 residues. Germline values: CDR1 MNHNY, CDR2 SVGAGI (reference sequence). The CDR3 DNA sequence: TGTGCCAGCATGAGCACAGATACGCAGTATTTT. Amino acids: CASMSTDTQYF.

As for this clone: Other DNA sequences in the sample encode the same CDR3. The chain couples TRBV6-2 or TRBV6-3 to TRBJ1-6; 8 nucleotides align to TRBD1. Germline V gives CDR1 MNHEY, CDR2 SVGEGT. Trimming removed 4 bases from V and 10 bases from J; junction bases left unmatched: 0. CDR3 length equals 12 residues. The CDR3 DNA sequence: TGTGCCAGCAGTTGGGACAGGTCACCCCTCCACTTT. Protein sequence: CASSWDRSPLHF.

This clone came up once. This chain uses TRBV18 with TRBJ2-5, with 7 bases matching TRBD1. The germline gives CDR1 KGHSH, CDR2 LQKENI. This CDR3 is 14 amino acids long. After removal of 3 bases from V and 5 bases from J, the junction contained 6 bases not matched to a gene. DNA of the CDR3: TGTGCCAGCTCACCCTACAGGGGAATGGAGACCCAGTACTTC. This gives the protein CASSPYRGMETQYF. The variable domain in full, with the rest retrieved from reference TRBV18 and TRBJ2-5, is NAGVMQNPRHLVRRRGQEARLRCSPMKGHSHVYWYRQLPEEGLKFMVYLQKENIIDESGMPKERFSAEFPKEGPSILRIQQVVRGDSAAYFCASSPYRGMETQYFGPGTRLLVL.

The CDR3 coding sequence is TGTGCCAGCAACCAAGCGGGAGGGGGGTACAATGAGCAGTTCTTC. As protein: CASNQAGGGYNEQFF. V and J are TRBV2 and TRBJ2-1; 10 nucleotides line up with TRBD2. The V gene end was trimmed by 7 bases and the J gene end by 4 bases; junction bases not matched to a gene: 7. The length of the CDR3 is 15 residues. CDR1 and CDR2 (germline): SNHLY, FYNNEI. Full variable domain (missing parts from reference TRBV2 and TRBJ2-1): EPEVTQTPSHQVTQMGQEVILRCVPISNHLYFYWYRQILGQKVEFLVSFYNNEISEKSEIFDDQFSVERPDGSNFTLKIRSTKLEDSAMYFCASNQAGGGYNEQFFGPGTRLTVL.

This clone was counted a few times. The rearrangement uses TRBV12-3 or TRBV12-4 and TRBJ1-5; the D is unclear. The V end was cut by 2 bases, the J end by 0 bases, with 2 bases between. The CDR3 spans 13 residues. The CDR3 DNA reads as TGTGCCAGCAGTTTACGTAGCAATCAGCCCCAGCATTTT. Protein: CASSLRSNQPQHF.

The CDR3, as DNA: TGCGCCAGCAGCGAGGGGAATCCAACCGGGGAGCTGTTTTTT. Translating gives CASSEGNPTGELFF. The V call is TRBV4-1, the J call TRBJ2-2; possibly TRBD1 or TRBD2 for D (5 bases each). Looked up from germline, CDR1 is MGHRA and CDR2 is YSYEKL. V was clipped by 5 bases and J by 5 bases, with 12 bases between them. The CDR3 covers 14 residues.

The rearrangement joins TRBV11-2 to TRBJ2-3; D not resolved. V was trimmed by 6 bases and J by 3 bases, leaving 7 bases between them. This CDR3 spans 12 amino acids. The V gene's germline CDR1 is SGHAT and CDR2 FQNNGV. CDR3 coding DNA: TGTGCCAGCAGTCGGTGGACAGATACGCAGTATTTT. This gives the protein CASSRWTDTQYF.

The V and J genes are TRBV30 and TRBJ2-7, with D possibly TRBD1 on 6 matching bases. The germline V and J ends were trimmed by 8 bases and 3 bases, with 20 bases remaining between them. Germline V gene sequence: CDR1 GTSNPN, CDR2 SVGIG (reference sequence). This CDR3 spans 14 amino acids. CDR3 amino acids: CALPESPGDYEQYF. CDR3 coding DNA: TGTGCCCTGCCCGAATCCCCAGGGGACTACGAGCAGTACTTC. The full variable domain, in which reference TRBV30 and TRBJ2-7 provide the parts outside the CDR3, is SQTIHQWPATLVQPVGSPLSLECTVEGTSNPNLYWYRQAAGRGLQLLFYSVGIGQISSEVPQNLSASRPQDRQFILSSKKLLLSDSGFYLCALPESPGDYEQYFGPGTRLTVT.

The count of this clone is one. This chain links TRBV21-1 with TRBJ2-1; the table calls TRBD1, which could not be checked here. TRBV21-1 is listed as a pseudogene. CDR3 length: 16 residues. The DNA for the CDR3 is TGTGCCAGCAGCAAGGCCGGGACAGGGACTCCCAATGAGCAGTTCTTC. Amino acid sequence: CASSKAGTGTPNEQFF.

J is TRBJ1-1 and V is TRBV9; D remains unclear. Trimming pared 4 bases from V and 1 base from J, leaving 5 bases between. Germline CDR1 and CDR2: SGDLS and YYNGEE. The CDR3 has 12 amino acids. DNA for the CDR3: TGTGCCAGCAGCTCACCGAACACTGAAGCTTTCTTT. The encoded protein is CASSSPNTEAFF.

The CDR3: CSVGNSRGYEQYF. DNA for the CDR3: TGCAGCGTTGGAAACTCTAGGGGCTACGAGCAGTACTTC. The chain combines TRBV29-1 with TRBJ2-7, with D perhaps TRBD1 (5 bases). V was pared by 4 bases and J by 3 bases, with 13 bases between. Germline CDR1 reads SQVTM; CDR2 reads ANQGSEA. This CDR3 region has 13 residues.

The rearrangement uses TRBV9 and TRBJ2-3; D is perhaps TRBD1 (6 bases). CDR3 length equals 14 residues. V shed 2 bases and J shed 2 bases, with 9 bases lying between them. CDR1 SGDLS and CDR2 YYNGEE come from the germline V gene. CDR3: CASSVTGITDTQYF. CDR3 DNA: TGTGCCAGCAGCGTTACAGGGATCACAGATACGCAGTATTTT.